The text below deals with one TCR beta chain. Its antigen is not identified. This sample was included in a study of CD8 T cells in ankylosing spondylitis. V lost 5 bases and J lost 10, with 15 bases in between. This CDR3 spans 14 amino acids. Germline V gene sequence: CDR1 MDHEN, CDR2 SYDVKM. MiXCR was run by TCRdb on the 5' RACE reads, yielding one entry per CDR3 protein. This table holds 200,000 to 250,000 distinct CDR3 sequences, about 18% found once. Overall study findings and caveats: For ankylosing spondylitis blood, a TCR beta motif of fewer than 10 highly homologous variants appeared characteristic. CD8+ cells made up the disease-linked clones, which were relatively rare in peripheral blood.

This receptor was taken from a male donor with ankylosing spondylitis. V is TRBV28 and J is TRBJ1-6; D perhaps matches TRBD1 (5 bases). Specimen: blood, either unsorted or a sorted T cell fraction (not recorded which). The CDR3 loop reads CASSPQGVGSPLHF. The CDR3 DNA reads TGTGCCAGCAGTCCTCAGGGAGTAGGGTCACCCCTCCACTTT. The variable domain in full, completed from reference TRBV28 and TRBJ1-6, reads DVKVTQSSRYLVKRTGEKVFLECVQDMDHENMFWYRQDPGLGLRLIYFSYDVKMKEKGDIPEGYSVSREKKERFSLILESASTNQTSMYLCASSPQGVGSPLHFGNGTRLTVT.